The T cell receptor (beta chain) under discussion was sequenced for a study of identifying expanded T cells in peripheral blood. V dropped 0 bases and J dropped 1; count of bases not matched to a gene: 6. CDR3 length: 17 residues. CDR1 is LNHNV, CDR2 YYDKDF, per germline (reference sequence). Assay: immunoSEQ multiplex PCR; the TCRdb copy retains only in-frame clones and omits some. The table includes 50,000 to 75,000 clones, approximately 80% detected once. The clonotype originates from a person aged 18 to 69 in good health. Sequencing was carried out using blood. The V gene is TRBV15, the J gene TRBJ2-3, with 8 bases fitting TRBD2. CDR3: CATSREGSGSGTDTQYF. CDR3 nucleotides: TGTGCCACCAGCAGAGAGGGGAGCGGGAGTGGCACAGATACGCAGTATTTT.